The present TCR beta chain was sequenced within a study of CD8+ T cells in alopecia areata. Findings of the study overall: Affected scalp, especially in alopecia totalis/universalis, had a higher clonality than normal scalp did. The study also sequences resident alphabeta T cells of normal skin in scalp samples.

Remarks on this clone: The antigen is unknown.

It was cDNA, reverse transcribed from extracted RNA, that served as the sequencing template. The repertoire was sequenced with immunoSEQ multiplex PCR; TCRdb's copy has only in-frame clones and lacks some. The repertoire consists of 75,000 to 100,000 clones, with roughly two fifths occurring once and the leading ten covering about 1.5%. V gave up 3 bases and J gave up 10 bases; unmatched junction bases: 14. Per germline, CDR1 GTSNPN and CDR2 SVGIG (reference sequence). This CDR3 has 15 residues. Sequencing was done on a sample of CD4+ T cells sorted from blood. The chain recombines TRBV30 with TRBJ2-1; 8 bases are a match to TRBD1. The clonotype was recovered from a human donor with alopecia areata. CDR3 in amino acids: CAWRDGDRIIDEQFF. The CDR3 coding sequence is TGTGCCTGGAGGGACGGGGACAGGATCATCGACGAGCAGTTCTTC.